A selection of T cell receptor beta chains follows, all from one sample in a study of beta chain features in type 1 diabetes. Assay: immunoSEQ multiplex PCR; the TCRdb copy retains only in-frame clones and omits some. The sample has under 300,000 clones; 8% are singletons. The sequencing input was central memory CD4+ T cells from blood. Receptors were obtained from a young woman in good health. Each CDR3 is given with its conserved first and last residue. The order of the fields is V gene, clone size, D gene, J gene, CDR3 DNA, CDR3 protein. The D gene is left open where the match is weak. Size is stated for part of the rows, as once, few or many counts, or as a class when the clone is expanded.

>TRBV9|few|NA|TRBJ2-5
TGTGCCAGCAGCTTACGAAGCATAGGAGTAACCCAGTACTTC
CASSLRSIGVTQYF
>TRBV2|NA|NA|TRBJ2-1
TGTGCCAGCAACCCTACAGGGACATCCGGCAATGAGCAGTTCTTC
CASNPTGTSGNEQFF
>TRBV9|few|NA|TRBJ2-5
TGTGCCAGCAGCGTAGGAGGTGGCAGGGCCCCTGGAGAGACCCAGTACTTC
CASSVGGGRAPGETQYF
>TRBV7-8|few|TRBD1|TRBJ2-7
TGTGCCAGCAGCTCGGATCCCGGGACAGGGGTCGAGCAGTACTTC
CASSSDPGTGVEQYF
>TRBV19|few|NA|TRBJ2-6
TGTGCCAGTAGTCCCCTTAGCGCTGGGGCCAACGTCCTGACTTTC
CASSPLSAGANVLTF
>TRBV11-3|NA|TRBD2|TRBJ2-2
TGTGCCAGCAGCTCTCCTAGCGGGAGATTCCCCGGGGAGCTGTTTTTT
CASSSPSGRFPGELFF
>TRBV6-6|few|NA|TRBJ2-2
TGTGCCCTCAAGGTCACCGGGGAGCTGTTTTTT
CALKVTGELFF
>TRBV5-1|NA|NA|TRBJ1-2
TGCGCCAGCAGCCAAACGCGTACAGATGGCTACACCTTC
CASSQTRTDGYTF
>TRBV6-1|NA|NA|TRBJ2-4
TGTGCCAGCAGTGTCTGGGGCATTCAGTACTTC
CASSVWGIQYF
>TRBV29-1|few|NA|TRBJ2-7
TGCAGCGTTGAAGATCAGGGGTCCGCCCGCTACGAGCAGTACTTC
CSVEDQGSARYEQYF
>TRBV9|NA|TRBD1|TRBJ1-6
TGTGCCAGCAGCGCAACCGGGACAGGGTCATCACCCCTCCACTTT
CASSATGTGSSPLHF
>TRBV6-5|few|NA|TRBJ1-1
TGTGCCAGCAGCTTAGGGGGGCGTGAAGCTTTCTTT
CASSLGGREAFF
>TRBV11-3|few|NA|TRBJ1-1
TGTGCCAGCAGCTTAATAGGGAGCACTGAAGCTTTCTTT
CASSLIGSTEAFF
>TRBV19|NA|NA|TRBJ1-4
TGTGCCAGTAGTATATCGGCGACAACTAATGAAAAACTGTTTTTT
CASSISATTNEKLFF
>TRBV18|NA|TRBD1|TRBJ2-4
TGTGCCAGCTCTGAGGGACAGGGGAACATTCAGTACTTC
CASSEGQGNIQYF
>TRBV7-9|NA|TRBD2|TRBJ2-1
TGTGCCAGCAGCCGCCCCATCGGGCGGGAGGGAGACAATGAGCAGTTCTTC
CASSRPIGREGDNEQFF
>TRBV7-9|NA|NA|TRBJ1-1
TGTGCCAGCAGCTTAGGAGGGGGTGGCACTGAAGCTTTCTTT
CASSLGGGGTEAFF
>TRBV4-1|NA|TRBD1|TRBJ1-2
TGCGCCAGCAGCCAAGGCCGGGACAGGGGCTATGGCTACACCTTC
CASSQGRDRGYGYTF
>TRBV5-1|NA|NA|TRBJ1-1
TGCGCCAGCAGCTTGCTTCGGGTCACTGAAGCTTTCTTT
CASSLLRVTEAFF
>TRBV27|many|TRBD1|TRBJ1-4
TGTGCCAGCAGTTACGCCGGGACAGGTCTTGAAAAACTGTTTTTT
CASSYAGTGLEKLFF
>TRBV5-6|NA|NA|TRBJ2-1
TGTGCCAGCAGCTCCCCTGAAGGGTATGAGCAGTTCTTC
CASSSPEGYEQFF
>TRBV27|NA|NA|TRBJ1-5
TGTGCCAGCAGCCCACAGGGAAGGAATCAGCCCCAGCATTTT
CASSPQGRNQPQHF
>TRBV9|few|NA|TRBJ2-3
TGTGCCAGCAGCCCGATGACTCCAAGCGGGTGGGATACGCAGTATTTT
CASSPMTPSGWDTQYF
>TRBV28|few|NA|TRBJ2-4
TGTGCCAGCAGTTGGGGGCGGGGCGTAGCCAAAAACATTCAGTACTTC
CASSWGRGVAKNIQYF
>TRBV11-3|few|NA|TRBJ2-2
TGTGCCAGCAGCTCCCGGGCAGGAGGGAACACCGGGGAGCTGTTTTTT
CASSSRAGGNTGELFF
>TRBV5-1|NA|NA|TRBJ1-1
TGCGCCAGCAGCTTGGCCCAGGTTTTTAACACTGAAGCTTTCTTT
CASSLAQVFNTEAFF
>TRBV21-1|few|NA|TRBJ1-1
TGTGCCAGCAGCAAAGATCGAGGGGCGTCTGAAGCTTTCTTT
CASSKDRGASEAFF
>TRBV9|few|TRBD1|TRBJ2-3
TGTGCCAGCAGCGGTCAGGGGGATGCAGATACGCAGTATTTT
CASSGQGDADTQYF
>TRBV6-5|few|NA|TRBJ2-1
TGTGCCAGCAGGCGGAACAATGAGCAGTTCTTC
CASRRNNEQFF
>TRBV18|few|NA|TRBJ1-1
TGTGCCAGCTCACCAAGGACCCCAGTATACGGGGACACTGAAGCTTTCTTT
CASSPRTPVYGDTEAFF
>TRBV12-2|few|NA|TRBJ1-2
TGTGCAAGTCGCCGGGTAGGGACGTGTTTCTATGGCTACACCTTC
CASRRVGTCFYGYTF
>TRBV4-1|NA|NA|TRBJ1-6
TGCGCCAGCAGCCACTCGATCAGGGCAGGACGAGGCGGTTCACCCCTCCACTTT
CASSHSIRAGRGGSPLHF
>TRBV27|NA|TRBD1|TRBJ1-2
TGTGCCAGCAAGGCCGGCAGGGGGCCCGGCTACACCTTC
CASKAGRGPGYTF
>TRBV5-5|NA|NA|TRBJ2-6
TGTGCCAGCAGCTTTCCCCCTTCTGGGGCCAACGTCCTGACTTTC
CASSFPPSGANVLTF
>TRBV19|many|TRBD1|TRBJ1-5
TGTGCCAGTAGTATGGGACAGTTCAATCAGCCCCAGCATTTT
CASSMGQFNQPQHF
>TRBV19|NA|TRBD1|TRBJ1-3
TGTGCCAGTAGTACGACCGGGACAGGGCTAGGAAACACCATATATTTT
CASSTTGTGLGNTIYF
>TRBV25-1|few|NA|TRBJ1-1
TGTGCCAGCAGTGAATTTAGCAGGGGACCCACTGAAGCTTTCTTT
CASSEFSRGPTEAFF
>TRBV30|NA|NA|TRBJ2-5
TGTGCCTGGAGTTCCGGGGCACAAGAGACCCAGTACTTC
CAWSSGAQETQYF
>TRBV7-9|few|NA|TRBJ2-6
TGTGCCAGCACCGACTCCAACCTGGGGGCCAACGTCCTGACTTTC
CASTDSNLGANVLTF
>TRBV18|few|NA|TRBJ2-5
TGTGCCAGCTCACCACGTCCTGCTGGTCCCGAGACCCAGTACTTC
CASSPRPAGPETQYF
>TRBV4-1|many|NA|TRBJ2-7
TGCGCCAGCAGCCCCAGAGGGGCGCCTATATACGAGCAGTACTTC
CASSPRGAPIYEQYF
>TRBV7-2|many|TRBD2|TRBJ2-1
TGTGCCAGCAGCTTAGTCGGGGGGTTCTCCTACAATGAGCAGTTCTTC
CASSLVGGFSYNEQFF
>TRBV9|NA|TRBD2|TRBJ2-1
TGTGCCAGCACGCGCCTGCCTGCTAGCGGGATTTCCGATGAGCAGTTCTTC
CASTRLPASGISDEQFF
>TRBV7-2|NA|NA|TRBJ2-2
TGTGCCAGCAGCTTAGCACGAGTGGGGGTTTCGAAATCGAACACCGGGGAGCTGTTTTTT
CASSLARVGVSKSNTGELFF
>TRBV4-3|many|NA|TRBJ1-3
TGCGCCAGCAGCCAGGACATTTCAGGAAACACCATATATTTT
CASSQDISGNTIYF